Listed here are 27 T cell receptor beta chains from one sample, sequenced in a study of technical replicates of blood from a handful of donors. Profiling relied on immunoSEQ multiplex PCR, and the TCRdb table lists in-frame clones only, not all of them. The data contain tens of thousands of clones, 93% of them singletons. Sequenced material: T cells isolated from PBMCs. The receptor set was obtained from a human donor in good health.

The DNA for the CDR3 is TGTGCCTGGCCCGAAACCTCGGAGACGACGGGGAACACTGAAGCTTTCTTT. Its protein product is CAWPETSETTGNTEAFF. The chain uses TRBV30 and TRBJ1-1; D uncertain. The CDR3 consists of 17 residues. Looked up from germline, CDR1 is GTSNPN and CDR2 is SVGIG (reference sequence). V was trimmed by 5 bases and J by 1 base, leaving 23 bases between them.

The V gene is TRBV5-1, the J gene TRBJ1-2; maybe TRBD1 (5 bases). The germline V gene encodes CDR1 SGHRS and CDR2 YFSETQ. This CDR3 has 14 residues. Trimming pared 0 bases from V and 0 bases from J, leaving 6 bases between. CDR3 amino acids: CASSLETANYGYTF. In DNA form, the CDR3 reads TGCGCCAGCAGCTTGGAGACAGCTAACTATGGCTACACCTTC.

The chain uses TRBV7-2 and TRBJ1-3, with D tentatively TRBD1 (6 bases). The CDR3 length is 15 residues. Germline CDR1 SGHTA, CDR2 FQGNSA. Between the trimmed V and J ends, which lost 1 base and 4 bases, there was a span of 11 bases. CDR3 sequence: CASSLDRVGGNTIYF. The CDR3 DNA reads TGTGCCAGCAGCTTAGACAGGGTGGGAGGAAACACCATATATTTT.

V usage is TRBV2 and J usage is TRBJ1-2, with 10 bases that match TRBD1. This CDR3 contains 13 residues. Trimming at V came to 4 bases and at J to 8 bases, leaving 4 bases not matched to a gene. Germline V CDR1 and CDR2: SNHLY, FYNNEI. The CDR3 reads CASSVGQGMGYTF. The DNA of the CDR3 is TGTGCCAGCAGTGTGGGACAGGGGATGGGCTACACCTTC.

V usage is TRBV30 and J usage is TRBJ1-2; D might be TRBD1 (5 bases). From germline, CDR1 is GTSNPN and CDR2 SVGIG (reference sequence). V was trimmed by 4 bases and J by 1 base, leaving 7 bases between them. The CDR3 runs 12 residues. The CDR3 DNA reads TGTGCCTGGACCCAGGGTAACTATGGCTACACCTTC. Its protein is CAWTQGNYGYTF.

V gene TRBV30 combines with J gene TRBJ2-5; 8 bases are shared with TRBD1. After removal of 0 bases from V and 1 base from J, the junction contained 10 bases not matched to a gene. The CDR3 has 17 amino acids. CDR1 is GTSNPN and CDR2 is SVGIG in the germline V gene (reference sequence). The CDR3 protein is CAWSVSFLQGVQETQYF. CDR3 DNA sequence: TGTGCCTGGAGTGTATCCTTCTTACAGGGGGTCCAAGAGACCCAGTACTTC.

This rearrangement joins TRBV2 to TRBJ1-1, with D hard to call. Germline assignment: CDR1 SNHLY and CDR2 FYNNEI. This CDR3 has 13 residues. Trimming took 6 bases from V and 2 from J, leaving 10 bases between them. CDR3: CASRNSFNTEAFF. The CDR3 DNA reads TGTGCCAGCAGGAACAGCTTTAACACTGAAGCTTTCTTT. The full variable domain, its missing parts supplied by reference TRBV2 and TRBJ1-1, is EPEVTQTPSHQVTQMGQEVILRCVPISNHLYFYWYRQILGQKVEFLVSFYNNEISEKSEIFDDQFSVERPDGSNFTLKIRSTKLEDSAMYFCASRNSFNTEAFFGQGTRLTVV.

This clone appeared a single time. The CDR3 spells CASSVRNSYEQYF. CDR3 in DNA: TGTGCCAGCAGTGTCAGGAACTCCTACGAGCAGTACTTC. The chain has TRBV6-1 and TRBJ2-7; D uncertain. Germline V gene lookup returns CDR1 MNHNS and CDR2 SASEGT. Trimming left V 4 bases short and J 0 bases short, with 7 bases between. This CDR3 is 13 amino acids long.

The chain couples TRBV18 to TRBJ1-5, with 9 positions matching TRBD1. V shed 0 bases, J shed 4 bases, and the junction held 1 base outside the gene matches. Germline CDR1 KGHSH, CDR2 LQKENI. This CDR3 spans 15 amino acids. CDR3 amino acids: CASSPPGTGNQPQHF. The CDR3, as DNA: TGTGCCAGCTCACCACCGGGGACAGGGAATCAGCCCCAGCATTTT.

This clone was counted a single time. This chain uses TRBV5-6 with TRBJ2-2; D is possibly TRBD1 (5 bases). Germline CDR1 is SGHDT and CDR2 is YYEEEE. CDR3 length: 14 amino acids. Trimming stripped 2 bases from V and 1 base from J, with 6 bases between. CDR3 amino acids: CASSFQGNTGELFF. Here the CDR3 DNA reads TGTGCCAGCAGCTTCCAGGGGAACACCGGGGAGCTGTTTTTT.

The chain carries TRBV5-1 and TRBJ2-3, with 9 bases identical to TRBD1. Trimming at V came to 4 bases and at J to 6 bases, leaving 6 bases not matched to a gene. Germline V CDR1 and CDR2: SGHRS, YFSETQ. The CDR3 has 14 residues. CDR3 loop: CASSRDREGDTQYF. CDR3 nucleotides: TGCGCCAGCAGCCGGGACAGGGAAGGCGATACGCAGTATTTT.

This chain uses TRBV7-9 with TRBJ2-7, with TRBD1 identical over 9 bases. This CDR3 contains 14 residues. V lost 8 bases, J lost 4 bases, and 9 bases stayed unmatched. The germline gives CDR1 SEHNR, CDR2 FQNEAQ (reference sequence). Here the CDR3 reads CASASLQGAYEQYF. The CDR3 DNA is TGTGCCAGCGCTTCTCTACAGGGGGCTTACGAGCAGTACTTC.

The CDR3 bases are TGCGCCAGCAGCTTGGGGGTAGTAGCGGGAGGCGAGCAGTTCTTC. Translated, it gives CASSLGVVAGGEQFF. The chain is built from TRBV5-1 and TRBJ2-1, with 10 bases fitting TRBD2. Germline-derived CDR1 and CDR2 are SGHRS and YFSETQ. The CDR3 is 15 residues long. V trimming: 0 bases; J trimming: 10 bases; junction bases outside the gene matches: 7.

The CDR3 spells CASSEWGTSGRSRYEQYF. For the CDR3, the DNA is TGTGCCAGCAGTGAATGGGGGACTAGCGGGAGAAGTAGGTACGAGCAGTACTTC. The chain is built from TRBV25-1 and TRBJ2-7; 14 nucleotides align to TRBD2. The CDR3 consists of 18 residues. CDR1 and CDR2 from the germline V gene are MGHDK and SYGVNS. The V segment lost 1 base and the J segment 4 bases; nucleotides outside the gene matches: 9.

V is TRBV7-3 and J is TRBJ2-7, with 9 bases fitting TRBD2. V was clipped by 5 bases and J by 2 bases; unmatched bases: 7. The germline CDR1 and CDR2 sequences are SGHTA and FQGTGA. CDR3 size: 15 residues. In DNA, the CDR3 is TGTGCCAGCAGCCTAGGCGCGGGAGGGCCCTACGAGCAGTACTTC. Translation gives CASSLGAGGPYEQYF.

This chain joins TRBV29-1 and TRBJ1-1; the D gene is possibly TRBD1 (6 bases). The germline CDR1 and CDR2 sequences are SQVTM and ANQGSEA. Deletions cut 4 bases from V and 4 bases from J, with 13 bases between. The CDR3 is made up of 13 amino acids. In DNA form, the CDR3 reads TGCAGCGTTGGGTGGGGAGGGGGCACTGAAGCTTTCTTT. Its translation is CSVGWGGGTEAFF.

The V call is TRBV5-4, the J call TRBJ1-3; 10 bases line up with TRBD1. This CDR3 comprises 12 residues. Trimming took 7 bases from V and 11 from J; bases not matched to a gene: 6. CDR1 and CDR2 (germline): SGHNT, YYREEE (reference sequence). CDR3: CASGGTGEAIYF. DNA of the CDR3: TGTGCCAGCGGCGGGACAGGGGAGGCCATATATTTT.

This clone was detected once. The chain uses TRBV19 and TRBJ1-2; D unclear. The length of the CDR3 is 15 residues. V was clipped by 5 bases and J by 0 bases, with 13 bases between them. CDR1 is LNHDA and CDR2 is SQIVND in the germline V gene (reference sequence). CDR3 coding DNA: TGTGCCAGTAGTCCCGGAGGAGGGCCTAACTATGGCTACACCTTC. This translates into CASSPGGGPNYGYTF.

This chain links TRBV11-2 with TRBJ1-1; D is unclear. CDR1 is SGHAT, CDR2 FQNNGV, per germline. Trimming cost V 5 bases and J 1 base, with 8 bases left between them. This CDR3 contains 13 residues. CDR3 DNA sequence: TGTGCCAGCAGCGTTCTTTCGAACACTGAAGCTTTCTTT. Encoded protein: CASSVLSNTEAFF.

The chain joins TRBV5-4 to TRBJ2-2; D call uncertain. Germline lookup yields CDR1 SGHNT and CDR2 YYREEE (reference sequence). This CDR3 spans 13 amino acids. V was shortened by 4 bases and J by 8 bases, with 12 bases between the two germline ends. The CDR3 coding sequence is TGTGCCAGCAGCCCTATGTCGGTGGGGGAGCTGTTTTTT. Protein sequence: CASSPMSVGELFF.

V and J are TRBV18 and TRBJ2-1, with D possibly matching TRBD2 (5 bases). Germline V gene lookup returns CDR1 KGHSH and CDR2 LQKENI. The CDR3 sequence is 14 residues long. V was pared by 6 bases and J by 2 bases, with 11 bases between. The CDR3 coding sequence is TGTGCCAGCTCTCCAGTTAGCGCCTACAATGAGCAGTTCTTC. This sequence encodes CASSPVSAYNEQFF.

The chain links TRBV11-3 to TRBJ2-2; TRBD1 matches at 9 bases. The CDR3 totals 16 residues. Germline values: CDR1 SGHNT, CDR2 YENEEA. V gave up 5 bases and J gave up 3 bases; unmatched junction bases: 7. This CDR3 reads CASSTRTGEDTGELFF. The DNA for the CDR3 is TGTGCCAGCAGCACCCGGACAGGGGAGGACACCGGGGAGCTGTTTTTT.

This chain connects TRBV9 to TRBJ2-6; weak D call: TRBD1 (6 bases). The CDR3 spans 16 residues. With 3 bases removed from V and 4 bases from J, the gap between germline ends came to 14 bases. In germline, CDR1 is SGDLS, CDR2 YYNGEE. In nucleotides, the CDR3 is TGTGCCAGCAGCGCACAGGGCCTATCGGGGGCCAACGTCCTGACTTTC. Its translation: CASSAQGLSGANVLTF.

This chain joins TRBV5-1 and TRBJ2-1; 10 bases map to TRBD2. In germline, CDR1 is SGHRS, CDR2 YFSETQ. The V segment lost 2 bases and the J segment 5 bases; nucleotides outside the gene matches: 7. The CDR3 is 16 amino acids. This CDR3 is CASSFKAGGPNNEQFF. The CDR3 nucleotides read TGCGCCAGCAGCTTTAAAGCGGGAGGGCCAAACAATGAGCAGTTCTTC.

The chain joins TRBV6-1 to TRBJ2-7; D not certain. The CDR3 sequence is 16 residues long. The V gene's germline CDR1 is MNHNS and CDR2 SASEGT. V gave up 1 base and J gave up 4 bases, with 17 bases separating them. This chain's CDR3 is CASSEDARMNLYEQYF. CDR3 sequence (DNA): TGTGCCAGCAGTGAAGATGCTAGGATGAACCTATACGAGCAGTACTTC.

This clone has a single count. The J gene is TRBJ1-2, the V gene TRBV5-4; 7 bases align to TRBD1. The V gene end was trimmed by 0 bases and the J gene end by 2 bases; junction bases not matched to a gene: 7. In germline, CDR1 is SGHNT, CDR2 YYREEE (reference sequence). This CDR3 spans 16 amino acids. CDR3: CASSLGPQGRNYGYTF. The CDR3 DNA follows: TGTGCCAGCAGCTTGGGGCCACAGGGGCGAAACTATGGCTACACCTTC.

The rearrangement uses TRBV6-6 and TRBJ2-5; 14 nucleotides align to TRBD2. Germline-derived CDR1 and CDR2 are MNHNY and SVGAGI (reference sequence). The CDR3 consists of 16 residues. The V gene end was trimmed by 4 bases and the J gene end by 4 bases; junction bases not matched to a gene: 5. The CDR3 sequence is CASSSGLAGVAETQYF. DNA for the CDR3: TGTGCCAGCAGTTCGGGACTAGCGGGAGTTGCAGAGACCCAGTACTTC.